The 31 T cell receptor beta chains listed next were all sequenced from one sample in a study of graft-versus-host responses after intestinal transplantation. Here immunoSEQ multiplex PCR was the method, and the copy in TCRdb shows in-frame clones only, minus some. The sample has about 6,900 clones, roughly a third seen once. Responders labeled with CFSE (200,000) were plated with 200,000 irradiated, violet-dye-labeled stimulators. The sequencing used alloreactive CD8+ T cells from a mixed lymphocyte reaction culture, collected before transplantation. Subset specified: CFSE-low proliferating T cells sorted from roughly 6-day pre-transplant mixed lymphocyte reaction (GvH or HvG direction). The receptors here all came from a human patient who was an organ donor for intestinal transplantation.

J is TRBJ2-7 and V is TRBV7-8; 8 bases are a match to TRBD2. V was pared by 3 bases and J by 5 bases, with 9 bases of the junction left unmatched. CDR3 length: 15 amino acids. The germline CDR1 and CDR2 sequences are SGHVS and FQNEAQ. The CDR3 region has the DNA TGTGCCAGCAGCTTCATGGGGACTAGGAGTAACGAGCAGTACTTC. Protein product: CASSFMGTRSNEQYF.

This clone was counted between two and nine times. The rearrangement joins TRBV27 to TRBJ2-7; the D is unclear. Germline V lookup: CDR1 MNHEY, CDR2 SMNVEV (reference sequence). The CDR3 runs to 12 residues. V was pared by 4 bases and J by 6 bases, with 10 bases between. The CDR3 coding sequence is TGTGCCAGCAGTTACTTCCCACCCGAGCAGTACTTC. Residues: CASSYFPPEQYF.

This clone was seen once. CDR3 nucleotide sequence: TGTGCCACCAAGGGCAAGACAGGGCCCTATGGCTACACCTTC. Translating gives CATKGKTGPYGYTF. This chain joins TRBV2 and TRBJ1-2; TRBD1 aligns across 7 bases. There are 14 residues in the CDR3. V was clipped by 10 bases and J by 4 bases; unmatched bases: 12. Germline lookup yields CDR1 SNHLY and CDR2 FYNNEI.

The V call is TRBV5-1, the J call TRBJ1-1; 8 bases are shared with TRBD1. Germline values: CDR1 SGHRS, CDR2 YFSETQ. There are 16 residues in the CDR3. Germline trimming cut 4 bases from V and 3 bases from J; bases unmatched to any gene: 11. CDR3 residues: CASSPRRHRGDTEAFF. CDR3 nucleotides: TGCGCCAGCAGCCCTCGGAGGCACAGGGGGGACACTGAAGCTTTCTTT.

This clone was picked up a small number of times. V gene TRBV6-4 combines with J gene TRBJ1-2, with D possibly TRBD1 on 5 matching bases. The CDR3 spans 18 residues. The germline V gene encodes CDR1 MRHNA and CDR2 SNTAGT. V shed 3 bases and J shed 0 bases, with 20 bases lying between them. The CDR3 nucleotides are TGTGCCAGCAGTGAGAATTTGGGACGGGGGATATCTAACTATGGCTACACCTTC. Translating gives CASSENLGRGISNYGYTF.

This clone was counted once. This chain's CDR3 is CASSFWTGSSYEQYF. Written as DNA, the CDR3 is TGTGCCAGCAGCTTTTGGACAGGGTCCTCCTACGAGCAGTACTTC. J is TRBJ2-7 and V is TRBV5-5; 8 nucleotides agree with TRBD1. J gave up 0 bases and V 2 bases, and 4 bases lay outside the gene matches. Per the germline V gene, CDR1 is SGHKS and CDR2 is YYEKEE (reference sequence). The CDR3 covers 15 residues.

This clone turned up a few times. The rearrangement links TRBV11-3 to TRBJ2-7, with D maybe TRBD1 (6 bases). This CDR3 region has 14 residues. The germline CDR1 and CDR2 sequences are SGHNT and YENEEA. The V end was cut by 5 bases, the J end by 2 bases, with 13 bases between. DNA of the CDR3: TGTGCCAGCAGCCCCGGGCAGGGGCCCTACGAGCAGTACTTC. Protein sequence: CASSPGQGPYEQYF.

The chain couples TRBV5-6 to TRBJ1-5; tentatively, D is TRBD1 (6 bases). V dropped 4 bases and J dropped 3 bases, with 17 bases sitting between them. This CDR3 is 16 amino acids long. Germline values: CDR1 SGHDT, CDR2 YYEEEE. CDR3 protein: CASSAYGQHYNQPQHF. The CDR3 DNA sequence: TGTGCCAGCAGCGCTTATGGACAGCACTACAATCAGCCCCAGCATTTT.

The CDR3 loop is CAISDDIASSYNEQFF. CDR3 bases: TGTGCCATCAGTGATGATATAGCTAGCTCCTACAATGAGCAGTTCTTC. The rearrangement links TRBV10-3 to TRBJ2-1; no clear D. Between the trimmed V and J ends, which lost 3 bases and 0 bases, there was a span of 12 bases. CDR1 and CDR2 from the germline V gene are ENHRY and SYGVKD. The CDR3 is 16 residues long.

As for this clone: This may arise from a read error, as a much more abundant clone is one base away. The rearrangement links TRBV7-8 to TRBJ1-2, with unresolved D. There are 14 residues in the CDR3. CDR1 and CDR2 from the germline V gene are SGHVS and FQNEAQ. V was pared by 2 bases and J by 5 bases, with 12 bases between. The CDR3 loop is CASSLTIVQYGYTF. For the CDR3, the DNA is TGTGCCAGCAGCTTAACAATCGTACAATATGGCTACACCTTC.

This clone appeared a few times. V and J are TRBV6-5 and TRBJ2-1; D unresolved. With 6 bases removed from V and 7 bases from J, the gap between germline ends came to 7 bases. Germline assignment: CDR1 MNHEY and CDR2 SVGAGI. The CDR3 runs 11 residues. CDR3 sequence: CASRNWNEQFF. CDR3 nucleotides: TGTGCCAGCAGAAACTGGAATGAGCAGTTCTTC.

The rearrangement joins TRBV7-9 to TRBJ2-3; no reliable D call. V was clipped by 1 base and J by 0 bases, with 8 bases between them. Germline V gene data show CDR1 as SEHNR and CDR2 as FQNEAQ (reference sequence). The CDR3 is 15 amino acids. The DNA for the CDR3 is TGTGCCAGCAGCTTAGTCTTTACTAGCACAGATACGCAGTATTTT. This encodes CASSLVFTSTDTQYF.

This clone is judged medium-sized (0.01 to 0.1%). The V call is TRBV7-9, the J call TRBJ2-1; D is unresolved. Trimming shortened V by 3 bases and J by 2 bases, and 11 bases separated the two germline ends. The CDR3 is 15 amino acids. Germline CDR1 and CDR2: SEHNR and FQNEAQ (reference sequence). The DNA of the CDR3 is TGTGCCAGCAGCTTCGCCGGGTACCCCTACAATGAGCAGTTCTTC. It codes for CASSFAGYPYNEQFF.

The chain links TRBV4-3 to TRBJ2-5; no clear D. The DNA end favors TRBJ2-7, so the J call may be wrong. Germline CDR1 reads LGHNA; CDR2 reads YSLEER. This CDR3 comprises 15 residues. This CDR3 is CASSQAPLGSYEQYF. CDR3 DNA sequence: TGCGCCAGCAGCCAAGCCCCCCTAGGGTCCTACGAGCAGTACTTC.

This clone was seen a handful of times. The chain employs TRBV7-2 and TRBJ1-2; maybe TRBD1 (6 bases). The germline gives CDR1 SGHTA, CDR2 FQGNSA. V dropped 5 bases and J dropped 3 bases, with 19 bases sitting between them. The CDR3 consists of 16 residues. The CDR3 DNA is TGTGCCAGCAGCGGAGGCGGGCAGGGGATCTACTATGGCTACACCTTC. Its translation is CASSGGGQGIYYGYTF.

This clone appeared a single time. The J gene is TRBJ2-3, the V gene TRBV15; 8 bases align to TRBD2. Per the germline V gene, CDR1 is LNHNV and CDR2 is YYDKDF (reference sequence). The CDR3 length is 20 residues. V shed 0 bases, J shed 4 bases, and the junction held 18 bases outside the gene matches. As DNA, the CDR3 is TGTGCCACCAGCAGAGATCCCAGAGGAGGCAAGCGGGGGATAGCAGATACGCAGTATTTT. Its translation is CATSRDPRGGKRGIADTQYF.

Notes on this clone: A much larger clone differs by one base, so this may be a read error. The sample carries other DNA sequences with the same CDR3. V and J are TRBV13 and TRBJ2-7, with D perhaps matching TRBD1 or TRBD2 (6 bases each). CDR1 PRHDT and CDR2 FYEKMQ come from the germline V gene (reference sequence). This CDR3 region has 14 residues. Trimming removed 7 bases at V and 5 bases at J, with 18 bases between. The CDR3 nucleotides read TGTGCCAGCATGGGGGGTAGGGGGAGCGACGAGCAGTACTTC. Translated, it gives CASMGGRGSDEQYF.

The chain links TRBV9 to TRBJ2-1; D gene ambiguous. The CDR3 has 12 amino acids. V lost 0 bases and J 7 bases, leaving 5 bases between the germline ends. Looked up from germline, CDR1 is SGDLS and CDR2 is YYNGEE. The CDR3 DNA reads as TGTGCCAGCAGCGTAGTTTGGAATGAGCAGTTCTTC. It codes for CASSVVWNEQFF.

This clone was picked up a small number of times. The chain combines TRBV7-9 with TRBJ2-7; D may be TRBD1 (6 bases). Deletions cut 5 bases from V and 2 bases from J, with 13 bases between. CDR3 length: 14 amino acids. CDR1 is SEHNR and CDR2 is FQNEAQ in the germline V gene (reference sequence). CDR3 in amino acids: CASSPGVGAYEQYF. The CDR3 nucleotides are TGTGCCAGCAGCCCAGGGGTGGGCGCCTACGAGCAGTACTTC.

With respect to this clone: A far larger clone is one nucleotide away, so this likely arose from a read error. The rearrangement links TRBV7-9 to TRBJ2-5, with TRBD2 as a possible D gene (6 bases). The J call may be mistaken, given a closer DNA end match to TRBJ2-7. The germline V gene has CDR1 SEHNR and CDR2 FQNEAQ (reference sequence). The CDR3 runs to 15 residues. The CDR3 sequence: CASIPGSTPSYEQYF. The CDR3 region has the DNA TGTGCCAGCATACCCGGGAGTACACCCTCCTACGAGCAGTACTTC.

This chain links TRBV5-4 with TRBJ2-3; 11 bases agree with TRBD2. The V segment lost 2 bases and the J segment 1 base; nucleotides outside the gene matches: 3. CDR3 length: 16 amino acids. Germline lookup yields CDR1 SGHNT and CDR2 YYREEE (reference sequence). This chain's CDR3 is CASSFLAGGGTDTQYF. In DNA form, the CDR3 reads TGTGCCAGCAGCTTCCTAGCGGGGGGAGGCACAGATACGCAGTATTTT.

V is TRBV10-3 and J is TRBJ1-1, with D possibly being TRBD1 (6 bases). The V end was cut by 5 bases, the J end by 1 base, with 11 bases between. The CDR3 has 14 residues. Germline CDR1 ENHRY, CDR2 SYGVKD. DNA for the CDR3: TGTGCCATCAGTCGGGACACCCCGAACACTGAAGCTTTCTTT. This encodes CAISRDTPNTEAFF.

The CDR3 nucleotides are TGTGCCAGCAATCCAGGGGAACAGGGAGCGAATTACGAGCAGTACTTC. As protein: CASNPGEQGANYEQYF. The V gene is TRBV25-1, the J gene TRBJ2-7; weak D call: TRBD1 (6 bases). Germline lookup yields CDR1 MGHDK and CDR2 SYGVNS. Trimming removed 7 bases at V and 4 bases at J, with 23 bases between. The CDR3 contains 16 residues.

The rearrangement links TRBV11-1 to TRBJ2-5, with 7 bases fitting TRBD1. V lost 2 bases to trimming and J lost 1 base; unmatched junction nucleotides: 1. The CDR3 sequence is 14 residues long. CDR1 and CDR2 from the germline V gene are SGHAT and FQDESV (reference sequence). The CDR3 spells CASSLSGGQETQYF. CDR3 DNA sequence: TGTGCCAGCAGCTTATCAGGGGGCCAAGAGACCCAGTACTTC.

This clone qualifies as medium-sized. The chain has TRBV4-3 and TRBJ1-6, with TRBD1 identical over 7 bases. Trimming at V came to 3 bases and at J to 8 bases, leaving 7 bases not matched to a gene. This CDR3 is 15 amino acids long. The germline V gene has CDR1 LGHNA and CDR2 YSLEER. The chain's CDR3 is CASSQGTAGDSPLHF. The CDR3 bases are TGCGCCAGCAGCCAGGGGACAGCAGGGGATTCACCCCTCCACTTT.

This clone was picked up a small number of times. V gene TRBV6-9 combines with J gene TRBJ2-5; no clear D gene. CDR1 and CDR2 (germline): MNHGY, SVAAGI. The CDR3 has 12 amino acids. Trimming left V 3 bases short and J 9 bases short, with 11 bases between. CDR3 in amino acids: CASSYRAWAQYF. For the CDR3, the DNA is TGTGCCAGCAGTTACAGAGCGTGGGCCCAGTACTTC.

This clone is medium-sized (0.01 to 0.1%) in the sample. The chain has TRBV10-1 and TRBJ2-5; 12 bases line up with TRBD1. The trim removed 2 bases at V and 3 bases at J, leaving 7 bases unmatched. The germline CDR1 and CDR2 sequences are WNHNN and SYGVQD (reference sequence). This CDR3 is 17 amino acids long. The CDR3 reads CASSEGTGGASKETQYF. CDR3 DNA: TGCGCCAGCAGTGAGGGGACAGGGGGCGCCTCGAAAGAGACCCAGTACTTC.

J is TRBJ1-2 and V is TRBV7-6; D remains ambiguous. The V end lost 4 bases, the J end lost 4 bases, and 13 bases lay between the germline ends. From germline, CDR1 is SGHVS and CDR2 FNYEAQ. The CDR3 runs to 14 residues. CDR3 loop: CASSSLCESYGYTF. The CDR3 region has the DNA TGTGCCAGCAGCTCTTTGTGTGAATCCTATGGCTACACCTTC.

The chain has TRBV7-9 and TRBJ2-7; D is unresolved. With 5 bases removed from V and 4 bases from J, the gap between germline ends came to 12 bases. The CDR3 contains 13 residues. Germline CDR1 is SEHNR and CDR2 is FQNEAQ (reference sequence). CDR3 bases: TGTGCCAGCAGCATAGATCCCGGGTACGAGCAGTACTTC. It is translated as CASSIDPGYEQYF.

The chain couples TRBV6-5 to TRBJ2-2; D might be TRBD1 (5 bases). In germline, CDR1 is MNHEY, CDR2 SVGAGI. This CDR3 spans 15 amino acids. V was cut by 6 bases and J by 5 bases, with 16 bases left in between. Here the CDR3 DNA reads TGTGCCAGCAGCCCCTCCCCCAGGGCAACCGGGGAGCTGTTTTTT. Encoded protein: CASSPSPRATGELFF.

Remarks on this clone: Mismatch with germline at one junction end may stem from a read error. This chain connects TRBV6-4 to TRBJ2-7; TRBD1 aligns across 8 bases. The V gene's germline CDR1 is MRHNA and CDR2 SNTAGT. The CDR3 is 13 residues long. CDR3 sequence reads: CAISDRTGSEQYF. Here the CDR3 DNA reads TGTGCCATCAGTGATAGGACAGGGTCCGAGCAGTACTTC.